This TCR beta chain derives from a study of cytomegalovirus exposure and HLA in healthy donors. Trimming pared 4 bases from V and 5 bases from J, leaving 11 bases between. Germline V gene lookup returns CDR1 LGHNA and CDR2 YNFKEQ. This CDR3 is built from 14 residues. 60 Vbeta and 13 Jbeta primers were used in PCR. The assay was immunoSEQ multiplex PCR, and TCRdb's table has in-frame clones only and misses some. Seen here are about 160,000 clones, around 72% observed once, and the top ten hold roughly 7.1%. This clonotype originated in a middle-aged man in good health and CMV-seropositive. The sample consisted of PBMCs. This rearrangement joins TRBV4-2 to TRBJ1-4; no reliable D call. The DNA of the CDR3 is TGTGCCAGCAGCCGCTTGCACGGGAATGAAAAACTGTTTTTT. It yields the protein CASSRLHGNEKLFF.